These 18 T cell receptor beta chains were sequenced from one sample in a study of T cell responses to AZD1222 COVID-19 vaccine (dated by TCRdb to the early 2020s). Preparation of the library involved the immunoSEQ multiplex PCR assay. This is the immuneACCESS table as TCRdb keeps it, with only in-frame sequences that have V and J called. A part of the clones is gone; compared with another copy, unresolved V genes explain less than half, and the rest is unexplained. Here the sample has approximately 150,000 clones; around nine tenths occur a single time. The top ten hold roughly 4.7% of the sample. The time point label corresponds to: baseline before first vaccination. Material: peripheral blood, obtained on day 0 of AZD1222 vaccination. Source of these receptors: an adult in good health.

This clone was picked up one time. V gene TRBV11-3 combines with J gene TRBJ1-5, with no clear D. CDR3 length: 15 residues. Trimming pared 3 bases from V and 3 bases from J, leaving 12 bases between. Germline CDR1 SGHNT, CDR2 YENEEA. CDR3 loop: CASSFRLIPNQPQHF. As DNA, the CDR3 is TGTGCCAGCAGCTTTAGGTTGATACCCAATCAGCCCCAGCATTTT.

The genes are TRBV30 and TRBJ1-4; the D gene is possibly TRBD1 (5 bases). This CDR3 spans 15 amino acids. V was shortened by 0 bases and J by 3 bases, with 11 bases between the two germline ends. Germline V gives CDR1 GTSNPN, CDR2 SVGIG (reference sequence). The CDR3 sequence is CAWSVSREANEKLFF. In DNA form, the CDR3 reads TGTGCCTGGAGTGTAAGCAGGGAAGCTAATGAAAAACTGTTTTTT.

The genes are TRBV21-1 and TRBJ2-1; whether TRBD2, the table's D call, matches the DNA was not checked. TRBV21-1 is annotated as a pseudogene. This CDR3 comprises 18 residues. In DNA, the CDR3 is TGTGCCAGCAGCAATCAATCCGGCGGAGCGGGAGGTGACAATGAGCAGTTCTTC. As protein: CASSNQSGGAGGDNEQFF.

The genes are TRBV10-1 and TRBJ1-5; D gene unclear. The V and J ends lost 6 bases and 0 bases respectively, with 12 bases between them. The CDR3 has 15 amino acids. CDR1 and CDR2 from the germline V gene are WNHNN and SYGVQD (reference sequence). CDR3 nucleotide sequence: TGCGCCAGCAGCTCTGGCGGCTATAGCAATCAGCCCCAGCATTTT. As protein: CASSSGGYSNQPQHF.

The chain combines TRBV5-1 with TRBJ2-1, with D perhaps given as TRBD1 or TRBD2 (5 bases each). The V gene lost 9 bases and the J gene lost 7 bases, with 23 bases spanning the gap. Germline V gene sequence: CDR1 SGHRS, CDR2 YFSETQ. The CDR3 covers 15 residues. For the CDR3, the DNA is TGCGCCACCCATCGGGGCACCGACTCAGGGAATGAGCAGTTCTTC. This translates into CATHRGTDSGNEQFF.

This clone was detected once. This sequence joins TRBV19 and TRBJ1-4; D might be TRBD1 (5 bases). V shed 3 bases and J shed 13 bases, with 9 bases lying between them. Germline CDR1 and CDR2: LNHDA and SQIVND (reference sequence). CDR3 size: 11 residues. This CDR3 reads CASSMAGRLFF. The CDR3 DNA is TGTGCCAGTAGTATGGCGGGGCGACTGTTTTTT.

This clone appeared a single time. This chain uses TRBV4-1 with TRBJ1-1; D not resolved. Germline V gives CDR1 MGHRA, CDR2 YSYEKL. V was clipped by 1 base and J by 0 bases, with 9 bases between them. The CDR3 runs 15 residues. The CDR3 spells CASSQGKVMNTEAFF. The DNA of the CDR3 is TGCGCCAGCAGCCAAGGGAAGGTCATGAACACTGAAGCTTTCTTT.

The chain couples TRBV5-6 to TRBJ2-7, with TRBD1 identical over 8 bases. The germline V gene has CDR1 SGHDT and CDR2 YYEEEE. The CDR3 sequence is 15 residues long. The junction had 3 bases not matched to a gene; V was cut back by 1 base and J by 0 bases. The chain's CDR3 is CASSLWTGFSYEQYF. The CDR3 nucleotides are TGTGCCAGCAGCTTGTGGACAGGGTTCTCCTACGAGCAGTACTTC. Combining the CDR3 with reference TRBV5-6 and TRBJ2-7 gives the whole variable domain DAGVTQSPTHLIKTRGQQVTLRCSPKSGHDTVSWYQQALGQGPQFIFQYYEEEERQRGNFPDRFSGHQFPNYSSELNVNALLLGDSALYLCASSLWTGFSYEQYFGPGTRLTVT.

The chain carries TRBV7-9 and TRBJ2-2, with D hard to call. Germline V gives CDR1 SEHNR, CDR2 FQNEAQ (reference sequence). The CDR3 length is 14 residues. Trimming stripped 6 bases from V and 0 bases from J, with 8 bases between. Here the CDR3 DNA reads TGTGCCAGCAGAACCGGTACGAACACCGGGGAGCTGTTTTTT. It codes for CASRTGTNTGELFF.

CDR3 DNA sequence: TGTGCCAGCAGTTACGCTGGGACTAGCGGGAGTCTAGAGCAGTTCTTC. Its translation is CASSYAGTSGSLEQFF. V is TRBV6-2 or TRBV6-3 and J is TRBJ2-1; 14 bases align to TRBD2. Germline assignment: CDR1 MNHEY and CDR2 SVGEGT. The CDR3 spans 16 residues. With 2 bases clipped from V and 10 bases from J, the junction kept 7 bases outside the gene matches.

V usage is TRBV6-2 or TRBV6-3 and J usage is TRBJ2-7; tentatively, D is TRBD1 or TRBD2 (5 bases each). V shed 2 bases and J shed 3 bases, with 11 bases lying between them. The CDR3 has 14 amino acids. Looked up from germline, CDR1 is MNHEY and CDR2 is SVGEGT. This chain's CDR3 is CASSYPGRYYEQYF. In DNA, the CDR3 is TGTGCCAGCAGTTACCCGGGACGGTACTACGAGCAGTACTTC.

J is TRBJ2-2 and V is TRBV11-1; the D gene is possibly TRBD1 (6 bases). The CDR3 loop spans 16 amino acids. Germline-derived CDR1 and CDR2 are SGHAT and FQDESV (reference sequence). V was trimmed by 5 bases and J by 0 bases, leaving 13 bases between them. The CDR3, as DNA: TGTGCCAGCAGCCAGAGGCCAGGGGCGAACACCGGGGAGCTGTTTTTT. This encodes CASSQRPGANTGELFF. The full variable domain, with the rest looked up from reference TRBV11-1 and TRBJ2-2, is EAEVAQSPRYKITEKSQAVAFWCDPISGHATLYWYRQILGQGPELLVQFQDESVVDDSQLPKDRFSAERLKGVDSTLKIQPAELGDSAMYLCASSQRPGANTGELFFGEGSRLTVL.

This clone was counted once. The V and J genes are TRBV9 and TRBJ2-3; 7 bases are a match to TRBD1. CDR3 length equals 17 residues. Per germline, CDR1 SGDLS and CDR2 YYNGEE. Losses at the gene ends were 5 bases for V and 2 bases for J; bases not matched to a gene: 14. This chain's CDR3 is CASSPTGTAQFTDTQYF. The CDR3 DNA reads TGTGCCAGCAGTCCGACCGGGACAGCTCAATTCACAGATACGCAGTATTTT. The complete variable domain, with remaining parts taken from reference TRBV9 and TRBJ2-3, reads DSGVTQTPKHLITATGQRVTLRCSPRSGDLSVYWYQQSLDQGLQFLIQYYNGEERAKGNILERFSAQQFPDLHSELNLSSLELGDSALYFCASSPTGTAQFTDTQYFGPGTRLTVL.

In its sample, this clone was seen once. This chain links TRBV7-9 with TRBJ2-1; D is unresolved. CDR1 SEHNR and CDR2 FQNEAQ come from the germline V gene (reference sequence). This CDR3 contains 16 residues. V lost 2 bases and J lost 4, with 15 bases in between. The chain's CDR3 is CASSLPLSSPYNEQFF. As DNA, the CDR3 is TGTGCCAGCAGCTTACCCCTATCCTCACCTTACAATGAGCAGTTCTTC.

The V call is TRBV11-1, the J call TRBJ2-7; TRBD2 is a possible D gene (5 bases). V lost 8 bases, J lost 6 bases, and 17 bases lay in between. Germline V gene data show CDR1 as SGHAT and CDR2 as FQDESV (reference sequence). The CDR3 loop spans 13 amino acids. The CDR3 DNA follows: TGTGCCAGCTCCTGGGGAGAGGGTTCCGAGCAGTACTTC. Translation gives CASSWGEGSEQYF.

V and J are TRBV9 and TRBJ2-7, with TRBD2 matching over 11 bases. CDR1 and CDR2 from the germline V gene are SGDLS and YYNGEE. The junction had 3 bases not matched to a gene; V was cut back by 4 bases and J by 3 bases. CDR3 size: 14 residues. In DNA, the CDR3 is TGTGCCAGCAGCATCGGGACTAGCGGCTACGAGCAGTACTTC. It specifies CASSIGTSGYEQYF. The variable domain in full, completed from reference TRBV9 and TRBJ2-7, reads DSGVTQTPKHLITATGQRVTLRCSPRSGDLSVYWYQQSLDQGLQFLIQYYNGEERAKGNILERFSAQQFPDLHSELNLSSLELGDSALYFCASSIGTSGYEQYFGPGTRLTVT.

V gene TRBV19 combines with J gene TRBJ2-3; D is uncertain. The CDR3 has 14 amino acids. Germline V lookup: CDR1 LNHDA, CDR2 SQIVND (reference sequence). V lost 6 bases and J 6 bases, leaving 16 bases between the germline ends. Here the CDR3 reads CASSSKSGPDTQYF. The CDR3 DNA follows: TGTGCCAGTAGCTCCAAATCGGGTCCTGATACGCAGTATTTT.

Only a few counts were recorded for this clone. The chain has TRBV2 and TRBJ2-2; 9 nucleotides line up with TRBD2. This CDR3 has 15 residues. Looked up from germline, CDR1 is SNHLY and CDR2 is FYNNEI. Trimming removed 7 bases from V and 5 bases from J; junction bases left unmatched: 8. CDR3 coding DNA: TGTGCCAGCACCGGGCTAGCGGGAAGGACCGGGGAGCTGTTTTTT. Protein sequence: CASTGLAGRTGELFF.